This T cell receptor beta chain appears in the sequencing data of a study of blood T cells in healthy people across ages. The sample holds a few counts of this clonotype. Its antigen is currently unknown. Study-wide points: Higher diversity and more naive CD4+ cells were features of long-lived donors, compared to aged donors. A strong correlation between TCR beta diversity and naive T cell percentage was seen.

A second PCR, run for roughly 7 to 11 cycles, used a sample-barcoded 5' primer plus a J-beta primer mix. Carrying 12 random nucleotides, a template-switch adaptor labeled each individual cDNA molecule. TCRdb passed the 5' RACE reads through MiXCR, listing each CDR3 protein once. The repertoire consists of approximately 1.5 million distinct CDR3 sequences, with about 35% occurring once and the leading ten covering about 11%. Every donor provided 9.5 to 10 milliliters of peripheral blood. The ends were cut back, 3 bases at V and 8 bases at J, with 10 bases in the middle. This CDR3 is 13 amino acids long. In germline, CDR1 is MNHEY, CDR2 SMNVEV (reference sequence).

Sequenced sample: blood. This rearrangement joins TRBV27 to TRBJ1-4; possibly TRBD1 for D (6 bases). This sequence was found in a woman in her twenties or thirties in good health. The CDR3 nucleotides are TGTGCCAGCAGTTTGTTCGGGGGCGAAAAACTGTTTTTT. Encoded protein: CASSLFGGEKLFF.